These 28 T cell receptor beta chains share one sample of origin, sequenced in a study of blood T cell repertoires in COVID-19. Sequencing was performed with immunoSEQ multiplex PCR; in TCRdb, only in-frame clones are kept and a portion is missing. Among approximately 210,000 clones, 88% were seen once, and the ten largest hold approximately 1.6%. The sample was peripheral blood. These receptors originate from a man between 65 and 80 years old with acute or convalescent COVID-19.

This CDR3 is CASSIVSGAPPTEAFF. In nucleotides, the CDR3 is TGTGCCAGTAGTATTGTTTCTGGAGCACCGCCCACTGAAGCTTTCTTT. The V gene is TRBV19, the J gene TRBJ1-1; D unclear. The V end lost 3 bases, the J end lost 4 bases, and 18 bases lay between the germline ends. Per germline, CDR1 LNHDA and CDR2 SQIVND (reference sequence). The CDR3 extends over 16 amino acids. Full variable domain (remainder filled in from reference TRBV19 and TRBJ1-1): DGGITQSPKYLFRKEGQNVTLSCEQNLNHDAMYWYRQDPGQGLRLIYYSQIVNDFQKGDIAEGYSVSREKKESFPLTVTSAQKNPTAFYLCASSIVSGAPPTEAFFGQGTRLTVV.

This chain links TRBV28 with TRBJ1-6, with a tentative D call TRBD1 (6 bases). Germline loops: CDR1 MDHEN, CDR2 SYDVKM. This CDR3 spans 16 amino acids. With 6 bases removed from V and 6 bases from J, the gap between germline ends came to 18 bases. The CDR3 region has the DNA TGTGCCAGCAGCTACAGCAGGGGATCTCGTAATTCACCCCTCCACTTT. This translates into CASSYSRGSRNSPLHF.

This clone came up once. The chain is built from TRBV19 and TRBJ2-1, with 7 nucleotides matching TRBD1. Germline V gives CDR1 LNHDA, CDR2 SQIVND (reference sequence). This CDR3 comprises 15 residues. The V segment lost 5 bases and the J segment 7 bases; nucleotides outside the gene matches: 11. CDR3 sequence reads: CASSQGRGSWNEQFF. The DNA of the CDR3 is TGTGCCAGTAGTCAGGGCAGGGGGTCTTGGAATGAGCAGTTCTTC.

The gene calls are TRBV20-1 and TRBJ2-1; 9 bases map to TRBD1. The germline V gene has CDR1 DFQATT and CDR2 SNEGSKA (reference sequence). CDR3 length: 15 amino acids. Unmatched junction bases numbered 15, after V lost 3 bases and J lost 12 bases. CDR3 sequence reads: CSASQGTGSTQGQFF. DNA for the CDR3: TGCAGTGCTAGTCAGGGGACAGGGTCAACACAAGGGCAGTTCTTC.

In the case of this clone: Additional DNA sequences in this sample encode the identical CDR3. This chain uses TRBV19 with TRBJ2-7, with no clear D. The V end lost 1 base, the J end lost 0 bases, and 7 bases lay between the germline ends. Germline loops: CDR1 LNHDA, CDR2 SQIVND (reference sequence). The CDR3 runs 14 residues. CDR3 sequence (DNA): TGTGCCAGTAGTATAGCACAAAACTCCTACGAGCAGTACTTC. This gives the protein CASSIAQNSYEQYF.

This clone was detected only once. The V and J genes are TRBV5-5 and TRBJ2-5, with a weak D call TRBD1 (6 bases). CDR1 and CDR2 from the germline V gene are SGHKS and YYEKEE (reference sequence). The CDR3 runs to 16 residues. V was pared by 3 bases and J by 4 bases, with 19 bases between. CDR3: CASSSSTLTGRETQYF. The DNA for the CDR3 is TGTGCCAGCAGCTCCTCTACCTTGACAGGTAGAGAGACCCAGTACTTC.

The count of this clone is one. The chain has TRBV19 and TRBJ2-1; 7 nucleotides match TRBD1. V lost 0 bases to trimming and J lost 9 bases; unmatched junction nucleotides: 2. This CDR3 region has 13 residues. Per the germline V gene, CDR1 is LNHDA and CDR2 is SQIVND (reference sequence). DNA of the CDR3: TGTGCCAGTAGTATAGAACAGGGGACTGAGCAGTTCTTC. Translated: CASSIEQGTEQFF.

The rearrangement links TRBV6-5 to TRBJ1-5; the D gene is possibly TRBD1 (6 bases). The germline V gene encodes CDR1 MNHEY and CDR2 SVGAGI. V was pared by 8 bases and J by 0 bases, with 14 bases between. The CDR3 loop spans 15 amino acids. The CDR3 spells CASSRDIDSNQPQHF. In DNA, the CDR3 is TGTGCCAGCTCCCGGGACATAGATAGCAATCAGCCCCAGCATTTT.

This chain uses TRBV6-5 with TRBJ1-1, with TRBD1 matching over 8 bases. The CDR3 spans 15 residues. In germline, CDR1 is MNHEY, CDR2 SVGAGI. Unmatched junction bases numbered 4, after V lost 0 bases and J lost 4 bases. DNA of the CDR3: TGTGCCAGCAGTTACTCGGACAGGGTAGGCACTGAAGCTTTCTTT. Amino acid sequence: CASSYSDRVGTEAFF.

The chain has TRBV6-1 and TRBJ1-1; D gene ambiguous. Trimming removed 3 bases from V and 9 bases from J, with 14 bases in between. This CDR3 region has 13 residues. Looked up from germline, CDR1 is MNHNS and CDR2 is SASEGT. CDR3 nucleotides: TGTGCCAGCAGTGATACGAACGGGAGGAAAGCTTTCTTT. This gives the protein CASSDTNGRKAFF.

This chain uses TRBV18 with TRBJ1-3, with 8 bases aligning to TRBD1. V shed 2 bases, J shed 2 bases, and the junction held 8 bases outside the gene matches. This CDR3 has 17 residues. Germline assignment: CDR1 KGHSH and CDR2 LQKENI. The CDR3 loop reads CASSPSGQGGTGNTIYF. For the CDR3, the DNA is TGTGCCAGCTCACCATCCGGACAGGGAGGCACTGGAAACACCATATATTTT.

The rearrangement uses TRBV24-1 and TRBJ1-1; 9 bases align to TRBD1. The CDR3 is 13 residues long. The germline V gene has CDR1 KGHDR and CDR2 SFDVKD. J gave up 5 bases and V 7 bases, and 4 bases lay outside the gene matches. The CDR3 loop reads CATRQGAGTEAFF. The CDR3 nucleotides are TGTGCCACCAGACAGGGGGCGGGGACTGAAGCTTTCTTT.

The J gene is TRBJ1-2, the V gene TRBV7-2; D not certain. CDR1 is SGHTA, CDR2 FQGNSA, per germline. The CDR3 length is 17 residues. V was pared by 1 base and J by 5 bases, with 20 bases between. CDR3 in DNA: TGTGCCAGCAGCTTAGTGCCTCCCGGGGAGACCTTATATGGCTACACCTTC. Protein product: CASSLVPPGETLYGYTF. Complete variable domain (other parts from reference TRBV7-2 and TRBJ1-2): GAGVSQSPSNKVTEKGKDVELRCDPISGHTALYWYRQSLGQGLEFLIYFQGNSAPDKSGLPSDRFSAERTGGSVSTLTIQRTQQEDSAVYLCASSLVPPGETLYGYTFGSGTRLTVV.

J is TRBJ2-2 and V is TRBV27, with 8 nucleotides matching TRBD1. The CDR3 extends over 15 amino acids. The V and J ends lost 6 bases and 6 bases, in that order; junction bases with no gene match: 9. Germline CDR1 and CDR2: MNHEY and SMNVEV (reference sequence). The CDR3 spells CASSHRTGRPGELFF. The CDR3 DNA follows: TGTGCCAGCAGCCATCGGACAGGGAGACCCGGGGAGCTGTTTTTT.

This clone was seen once. The chain combines TRBV3-1 (or the pseudogene TRBV3-2) with TRBJ2-3, with 8 bases lining up with TRBD2. The CDR3 is 15 amino acids. With V trimmed by 4 bases and J by 3 bases, 6 bases remained unmatched. The germline CDR1 and CDR2 sequences are LGHDT and YNNKEL (reference sequence). The CDR3 spells CASSRRAGDTDTQYF. CDR3 coding DNA: TGTGCCAGCAGCCGAAGAGCGGGAGATACAGATACGCAGTATTTT.

In the case of this clone: The same CDR3 arises from other DNA sequences in this sample as well. The V gene is TRBV5-4, the J gene TRBJ1-5; D remains unclear. The CDR3 runs 14 residues. Germline lookup yields CDR1 SGHNT and CDR2 YYREEE (reference sequence). Trimming removed 0 bases from V and 4 bases from J, with 8 bases in between. The CDR3 DNA sequence: TGTGCCAGCAGCTTGGGAGCGGGGAATCAGCCCCAGCATTTT. Protein: CASSLGAGNQPQHF.

This rearrangement joins TRBV3-1 (or the pseudogene TRBV3-2) to TRBJ2-3, with 14 positions matching TRBD2. Germline CDR1 and CDR2: LGHDT and YNNKEL (reference sequence). The J segment lost 1 base and the V segment lost 4 bases, leaving 4 bases of the junction unmatched. The CDR3 contains 17 residues. The CDR3 DNA follows: TGTGCCAGCAGCCGACGACTAGCGGGAGGGGGCACAGATACGCAGTATTTT. Amino acid sequence: CASSRRLAGGGTDTQYF.

CDR3 loop: CAWSARYEQYF. The CDR3 DNA is TGTGCCTGGAGTGCCCGCTACGAGCAGTACTTC. The J gene is TRBJ2-7, the V gene TRBV30; D gene unclear. Germline loops: CDR1 GTSNPN, CDR2 SVGIG (reference sequence). The CDR3 contains 11 residues. V gave up 1 base and J gave up 3 bases, with 4 bases separating them.

The chain has TRBV27 and TRBJ1-5; 8 positions match TRBD1. After removal of 1 base from V and 7 bases from J, the junction contained 6 bases not matched to a gene. Germline V gene sequence: CDR1 MNHEY, CDR2 SMNVEV (reference sequence). The CDR3 has 15 residues. CDR3 sequence reads: CASSLLGTGKQPQHF. In DNA form, the CDR3 reads TGTGCCAGCAGTTTATTAGGGACAGGAAAACAGCCCCAGCATTTT.

This clone has just a few counts. This CDR3 is CASSTGLARETQYF. The CDR3 DNA is TGTGCCAGCAGCACTGGACTAGCTCGAGAGACCCAGTACTTC. The V gene is TRBV7-2, the J gene TRBJ2-5; TRBD2 matches 8 bases. The CDR3 spans 14 residues. In germline, CDR1 is SGHTA, CDR2 FQGNSA. Unmatched junction bases numbered 6, after V lost 5 bases and J lost 4 bases.

The genes are TRBV7-3 and TRBJ2-7; 10 bases line up with TRBD2. The junction had 4 bases not matched to a gene; V was cut back by 1 base and J by 4 bases. Germline-derived CDR1 and CDR2 are SGHTA and FQGTGA. The length of the CDR3 is 15 residues. The CDR3 here is CASSLMASGSYEQYF. In nucleotides, the CDR3 is TGTGCCAGCAGCTTAATGGCTAGCGGGAGTTACGAGCAGTACTTC. Based on the CDR3 plus reference TRBV7-3 and TRBJ2-7, the full variable domain is GAGVSQTPSNKVTEKGKYVELRCDPISGHTALYWYRQSLGQGPEFLIYFQGTGAADDSGLPNDRFFAVRPEGSVSTLKIQRTERGDSAVYLCASSLMASGSYEQYFGPGTRLTVT.

V usage is TRBV7-2 and J usage is TRBJ1-5; a weak D match, TRBD1 (5 bases). V was cut by 0 bases and J by 7 bases, with 13 bases left in between. The CDR3 has 15 amino acids. From germline, CDR1 is SGHTA and CDR2 FQGNSA. CDR3 loop: CASSLASQGRQPQHF. The CDR3 DNA sequence: TGTGCCAGCAGCTTAGCGAGTCAGGGAAGGCAGCCCCAGCATTTT.

In DNA form, the CDR3 reads TGTGCCAGCAGCTTCGGGGAGGACAGGGGGAATGAGCAGTTCTTC. It encodes CASSFGEDRGNEQFF. The chain uses TRBV11-1 and TRBJ2-1; 10 bases align to TRBD1. J gave up 7 bases and V 3 bases, and 6 bases lay outside the gene matches. The CDR3 is 15 amino acids. The germline gives CDR1 SGHAT, CDR2 FQDESV (reference sequence).

V usage is TRBV27 and J usage is TRBJ2-3; no clear D. Germline CDR1 is MNHEY and CDR2 is SMNVEV (reference sequence). This CDR3 contains 16 residues. V was shortened by 0 bases and J by 2 bases, with 12 bases between the two germline ends. The CDR3: CASSLSRVMSTDTQYF. The CDR3 nucleotides are TGTGCCAGCAGTTTATCCCGGGTCATGTCCACAGATACGCAGTATTTT.

The rearrangement links TRBV11-2 to TRBJ1-6; 8 nucleotides align to TRBD1. There are 15 residues in the CDR3. The ends lost 5 bases at V and 6 bases at J; junction bases unmatched: 6. The germline CDR1 and CDR2 sequences are SGHAT and FQNNGV. The CDR3 spells CASSLSGQVNSPLHF. In DNA form, the CDR3 reads TGTGCCAGCAGCCTTTCGGGACAGGTTAATTCACCCCTCCACTTT.

The chain joins TRBV30 to TRBJ1-3; 7 bases are a match to TRBD1. The germline V gene encodes CDR1 GTSNPN and CDR2 SVGIG (reference sequence). The CDR3 sequence is 13 residues long. The V segment lost 2 bases and the J segment 4 bases; nucleotides outside the gene matches: 2. CDR3 loop: CAWSPGQGNTIYF. CDR3 in DNA: TGTGCCTGGAGTCCGGGACAGGGAAACACCATATATTTT.

The J gene is TRBJ1-3, the V gene TRBV6-5; weak D call: TRBD1 (6 bases). Trimming shortened V by 0 bases and J by 8 bases, and 14 bases separated the two germline ends. Per the germline V gene, CDR1 is MNHEY and CDR2 is SVGAGI. CDR3 length equals 15 residues. This CDR3 is CASSYSGGKVDTIYF. In nucleotides, the CDR3 is TGTGCCAGCAGTTACTCAGGGGGTAAAGTGGACACCATATATTTT.

This chain uses TRBV18 with TRBJ2-1; 9 bases line up with TRBD2. This CDR3 has 15 residues. Germline values: CDR1 KGHSH, CDR2 LQKENI. V was pared by 6 bases and J by 9 bases, with 12 bases of the junction left unmatched. The CDR3 here is CASSSNSGRGGEQFF. CDR3 nucleotide sequence: TGTGCCAGCTCGTCGAATAGCGGGAGAGGAGGTGAGCAGTTCTTC.